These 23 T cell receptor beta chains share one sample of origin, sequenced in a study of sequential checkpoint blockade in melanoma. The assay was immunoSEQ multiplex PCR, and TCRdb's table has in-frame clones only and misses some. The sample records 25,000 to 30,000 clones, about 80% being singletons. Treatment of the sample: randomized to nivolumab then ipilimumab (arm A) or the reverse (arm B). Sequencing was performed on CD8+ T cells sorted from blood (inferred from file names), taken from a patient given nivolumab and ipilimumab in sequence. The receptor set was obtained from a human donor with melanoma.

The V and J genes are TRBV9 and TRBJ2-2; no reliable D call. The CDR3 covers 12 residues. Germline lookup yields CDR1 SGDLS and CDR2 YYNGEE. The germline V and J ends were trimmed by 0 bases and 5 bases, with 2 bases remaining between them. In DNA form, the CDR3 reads TGTGCCAGCAGCGTAGTAACCGGGGAGCTGTTTTTT. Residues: CASSVVTGELFF. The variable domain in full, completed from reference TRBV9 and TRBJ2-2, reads DSGVTQTPKHLITATGQRVTLRCSPRSGDLSVYWYQQSLDQGLQFLIQYYNGEERAKGNILERFSAQQFPDLHSELNLSSLELGDSALYFCASSVVTGELFFGEGSRLTVL.

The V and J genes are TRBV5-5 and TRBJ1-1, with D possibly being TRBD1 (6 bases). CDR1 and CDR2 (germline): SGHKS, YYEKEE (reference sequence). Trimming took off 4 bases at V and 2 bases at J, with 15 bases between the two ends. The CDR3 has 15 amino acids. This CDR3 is CASSPAAQGNTEAFF. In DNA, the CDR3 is TGTGCCAGCAGCCCCGCGGCACAGGGTAACACTGAAGCTTTCTTT.

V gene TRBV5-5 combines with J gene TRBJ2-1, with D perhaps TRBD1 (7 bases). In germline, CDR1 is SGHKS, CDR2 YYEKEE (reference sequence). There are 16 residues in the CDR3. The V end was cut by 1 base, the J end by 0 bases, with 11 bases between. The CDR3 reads CASSLWGDSSYNEQFF. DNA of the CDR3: TGTGCCAGCAGCTTGTGGGGGGACAGCTCCTACAATGAGCAGTTCTTC.

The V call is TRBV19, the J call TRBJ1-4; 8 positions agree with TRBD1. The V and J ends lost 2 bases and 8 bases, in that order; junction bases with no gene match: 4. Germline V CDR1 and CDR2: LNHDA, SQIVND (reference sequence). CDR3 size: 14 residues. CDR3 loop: CASSIRDRREKLFF. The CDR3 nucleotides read TGTGCCAGTAGTATAAGGGACAGGAGGGAAAAACTGTTTTTT. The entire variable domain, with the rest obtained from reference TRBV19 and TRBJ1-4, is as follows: DGGITQSPKYLFRKEGQNVTLSCEQNLNHDAMYWYRQDPGQGLRLIYYSQIVNDFQKGDIAEGYSVSREKKESFPLTVTSAQKNPTAFYLCASSIRDRREKLFFGSGTQLSVL.

For the CDR3, the DNA is TGTGCCAGCACCGACCCGGGTGAGAACACTGAAGCTTTCTTT. As protein: CASTDPGENTEAFF. The V call is TRBV5-4, the J call TRBJ1-1; no reliable D call. The CDR3 is made up of 14 amino acids. Per the germline V gene, CDR1 is SGHNT and CDR2 is YYREEE (reference sequence). The ends were cut back, 6 bases at V and 1 base at J, with 13 bases in the middle. Full variable domain (outside the CDR3, taken from reference TRBV5-4 and TRBJ1-1): ETGVTQSPTHLIKTRGQQVTLRCSSQSGHNTVSWYQQALGQGPQFIFQYYREEENGRGNFPPRFSGLQFPNYSSELNVNALELDDSALYLCASTDPGENTEAFFGQGTRLTVV.

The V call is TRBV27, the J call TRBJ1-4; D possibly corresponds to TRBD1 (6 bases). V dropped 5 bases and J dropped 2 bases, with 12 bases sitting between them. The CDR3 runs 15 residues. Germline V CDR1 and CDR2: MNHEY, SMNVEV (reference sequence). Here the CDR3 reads CASSKQGSTNEKLFF. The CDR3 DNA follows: TGTGCCAGCAGTAAACAGGGAAGCACTAATGAAAAACTGTTTTTT.

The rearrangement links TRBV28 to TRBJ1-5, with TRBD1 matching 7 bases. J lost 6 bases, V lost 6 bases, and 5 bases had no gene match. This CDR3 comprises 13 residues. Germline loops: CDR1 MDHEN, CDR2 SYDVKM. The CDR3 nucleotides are TGTGCCAGCAGATACAGGGGTCCTCAGCCCCAGCATTTT. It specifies CASRYRGPQPQHF.

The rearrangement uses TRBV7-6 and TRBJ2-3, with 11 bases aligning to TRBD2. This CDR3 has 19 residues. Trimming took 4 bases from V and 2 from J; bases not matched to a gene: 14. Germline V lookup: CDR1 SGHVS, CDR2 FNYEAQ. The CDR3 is CASSSRTPPSGGSTDTQYF. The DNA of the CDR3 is TGTGCCAGCAGCTCGCGTACCCCCCCTAGCGGGGGGTCCACAGATACGCAGTATTTT.

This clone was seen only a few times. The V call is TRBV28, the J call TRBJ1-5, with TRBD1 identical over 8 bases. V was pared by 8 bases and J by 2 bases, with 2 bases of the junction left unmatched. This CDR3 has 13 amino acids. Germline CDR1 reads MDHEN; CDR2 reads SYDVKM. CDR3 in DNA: TGTGCCAGCTCGGGACAGGGCAATCAGCCCCAGCATTTT. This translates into CASSGQGNQPQHF.

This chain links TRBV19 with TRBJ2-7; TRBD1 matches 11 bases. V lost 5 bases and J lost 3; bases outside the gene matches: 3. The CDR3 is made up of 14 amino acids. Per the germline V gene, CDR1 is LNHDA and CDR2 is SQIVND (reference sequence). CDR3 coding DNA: TGTGCCAGTAGTCCGGGGACAGGGGGCTACGAGCAGTACTTC. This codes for CASSPGTGGYEQYF.

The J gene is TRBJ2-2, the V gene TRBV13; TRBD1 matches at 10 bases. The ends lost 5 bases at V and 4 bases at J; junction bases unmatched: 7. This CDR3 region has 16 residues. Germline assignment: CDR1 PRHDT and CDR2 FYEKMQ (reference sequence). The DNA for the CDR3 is TGTGCCAGCAGCCTACCGGGACAGGGGAGCACCGGGGAGCTGTTTTTT. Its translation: CASSLPGQGSTGELFF.

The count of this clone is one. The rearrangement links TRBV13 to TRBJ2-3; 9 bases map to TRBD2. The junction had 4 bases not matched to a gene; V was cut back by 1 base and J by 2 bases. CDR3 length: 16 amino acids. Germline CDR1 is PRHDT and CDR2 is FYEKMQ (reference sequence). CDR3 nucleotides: TGTGCCAGCAGCTTAGTGCGCGGGGGGGACACAGATACGCAGTATTTT. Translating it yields CASSLVRGGDTDTQYF. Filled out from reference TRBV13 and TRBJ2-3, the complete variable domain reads AAGVIQSPRHLIKEKRETATLKCYPIPRHDTVYWYQQGPGQDPQFLISFYEKMQSDKGSIPDRFSAQQFSDYHSELNMSSLELGDSALYFCASSLVRGGDTDTQYFGPGTRLTVL.

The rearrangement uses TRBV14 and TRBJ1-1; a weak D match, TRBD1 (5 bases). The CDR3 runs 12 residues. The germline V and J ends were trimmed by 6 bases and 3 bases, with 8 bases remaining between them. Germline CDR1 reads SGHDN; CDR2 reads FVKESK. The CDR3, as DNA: TGTGCCAGCAGAGCGGGGGACACTGAAGCTTTCTTT. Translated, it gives CASRAGDTEAFF.

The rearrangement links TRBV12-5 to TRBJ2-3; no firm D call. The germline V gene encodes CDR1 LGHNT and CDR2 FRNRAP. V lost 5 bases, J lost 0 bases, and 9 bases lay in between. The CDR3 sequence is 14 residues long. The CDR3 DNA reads TGTGCTAGTGGTCAGCGACTCAGCACAGATACGCAGTATTTT. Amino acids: CASGQRLSTDTQYF. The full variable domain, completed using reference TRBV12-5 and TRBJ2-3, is DARVTQTPRHKVTEMGQEVTMRCQPILGHNTVFWYRQTMMQGLELLAYFRNRAPLDDSGMPKDRFSAEMPDATLATLKIQPSEPRDSAVYFCASGQRLSTDTQYFGPGTRLTVL.

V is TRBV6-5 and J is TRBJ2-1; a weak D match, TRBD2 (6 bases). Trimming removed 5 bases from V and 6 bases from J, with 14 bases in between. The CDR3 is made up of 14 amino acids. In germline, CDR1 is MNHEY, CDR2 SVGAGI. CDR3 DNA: TGTGCCAGCAGTACAAGGGACGGGGGCAATGAGCAGTTCTTC. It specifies CASSTRDGGNEQFF.

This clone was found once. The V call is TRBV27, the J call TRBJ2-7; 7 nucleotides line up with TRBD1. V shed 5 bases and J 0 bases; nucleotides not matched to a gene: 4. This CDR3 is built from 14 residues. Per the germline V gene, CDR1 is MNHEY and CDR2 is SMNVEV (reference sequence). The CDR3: CASSTGQASYEQYF. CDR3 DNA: TGTGCCAGCAGTACTGGACAGGCCTCCTACGAGCAGTACTTC.

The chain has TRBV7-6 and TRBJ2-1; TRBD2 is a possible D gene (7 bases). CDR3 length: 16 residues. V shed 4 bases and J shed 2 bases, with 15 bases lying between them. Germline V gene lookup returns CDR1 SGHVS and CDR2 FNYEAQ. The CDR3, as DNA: TGTGCCAGCAGCTCTTCAAGGGGGGGGCCCTACAATGAGCAGTTCTTC. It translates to CASSSSRGGPYNEQFF. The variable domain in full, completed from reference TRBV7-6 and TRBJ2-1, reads GAGVSQSPRYKVTKRGQDVALRCDPISGHVSLYWYRQALGQGPEFLTYFNYEAQQDKSGLPNDRFSAERPEGSISTLTIQRTEQRDSAMYRCASSSSRGGPYNEQFFGPGTRLTVL.

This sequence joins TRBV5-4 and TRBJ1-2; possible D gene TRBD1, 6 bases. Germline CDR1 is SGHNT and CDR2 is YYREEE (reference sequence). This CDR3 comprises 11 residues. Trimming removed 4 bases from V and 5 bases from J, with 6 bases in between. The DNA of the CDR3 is TGTGCCAGCAGCAGGGGGTATGGCTACACCTTC. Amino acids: CASSRGYGYTF. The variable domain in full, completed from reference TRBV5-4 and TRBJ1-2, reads ETGVTQSPTHLIKTRGQQVTLRCSSQSGHNTVSWYQQALGQGPQFIFQYYREEENGRGNFPPRFSGLQFPNYSSELNVNALELDDSALYLCASSRGYGYTFGSGTRLTVV.

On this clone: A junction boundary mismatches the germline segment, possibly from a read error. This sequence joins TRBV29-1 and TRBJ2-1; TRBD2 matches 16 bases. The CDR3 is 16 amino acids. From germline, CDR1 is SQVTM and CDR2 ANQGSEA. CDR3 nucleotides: TGCAGCGTGGAAGGGACTAGCGGGGGGGCCGTCAATGAGCAGTTCTTC. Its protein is CSVEGTSGGAVNEQFF.

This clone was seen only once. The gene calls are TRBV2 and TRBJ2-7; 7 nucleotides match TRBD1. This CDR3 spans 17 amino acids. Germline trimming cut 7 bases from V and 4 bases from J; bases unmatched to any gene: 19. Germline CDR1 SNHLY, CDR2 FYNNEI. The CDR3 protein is CASTSPEPQGMEYEQYF. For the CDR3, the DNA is TGTGCCAGCACTTCTCCCGAACCACAGGGGATGGAGTACGAGCAGTACTTC. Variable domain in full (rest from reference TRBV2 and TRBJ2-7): EPEVTQTPSHQVTQMGQEVILRCVPISNHLYFYWYRQILGQKVEFLVSFYNNEISEKSEIFDDQFSVERPDGSNFTLKIRSTKLEDSAMYFCASTSPEPQGMEYEQYFGPGTRLTVT.

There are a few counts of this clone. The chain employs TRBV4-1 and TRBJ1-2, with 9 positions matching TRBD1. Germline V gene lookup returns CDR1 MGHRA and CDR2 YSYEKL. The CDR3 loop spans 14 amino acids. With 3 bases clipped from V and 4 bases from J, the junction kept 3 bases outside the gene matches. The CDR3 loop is CASSQTGGAYGYTF. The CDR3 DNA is TGCGCCAGCAGCCAGACAGGGGGGGCCTATGGCTACACCTTC.

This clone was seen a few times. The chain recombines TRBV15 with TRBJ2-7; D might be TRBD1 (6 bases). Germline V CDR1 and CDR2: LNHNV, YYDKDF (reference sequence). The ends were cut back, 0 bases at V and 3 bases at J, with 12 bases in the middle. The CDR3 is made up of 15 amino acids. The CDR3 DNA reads TGTGCCACCAGCAGAGAAACAGGGTCTAGCTACGAGCAGTACTTC. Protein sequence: CATSRETGSSYEQYF.

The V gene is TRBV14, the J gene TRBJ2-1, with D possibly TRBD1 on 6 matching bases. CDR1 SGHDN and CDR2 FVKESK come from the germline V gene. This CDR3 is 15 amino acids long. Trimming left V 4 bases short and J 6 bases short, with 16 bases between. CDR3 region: CASSLLQGLSNEQFF. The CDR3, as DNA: TGTGCCAGCAGCCTTTTGCAGGGGCTAAGCAATGAGCAGTTCTTC. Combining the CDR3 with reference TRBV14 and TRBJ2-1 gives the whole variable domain EAGVTQFPSHSVIEKGQTVTLRCDPISGHDNLYWYRRVMGKEIKFLLHFVKESKQDESGMPNNRFLAERTGGTYSTLKVQPAELEDSGVYFCASSLLQGLSNEQFFGPGTRLTVL.